What follows is one T cell receptor (beta chain) and its context. Its antigen remains unidentified. Base qualities are not provided; no much larger clone lies one nucleotide away. TCRbeta CDR3 regions were amplified from genomic DNA using the immunoSEQ Assay, a bias-controlled multiplex PCR. On the authors' methods: Nucleated cell counts per sample were estimated from amplification of reference gene primers within the assay. To quantify the absolute abundance of each unique TCRbeta CDR3 rearrangement, sequence reads were collapsed and filtered. For each sample, productive Simpson clonality was calculated by taking the square root of Simpson's diversity index across productive rearrangements. The immuneACCESS repertoire file appears here via TCRdb, limited to in-frame rearrangements. These files lack a portion of the clones; in checked studies, under half of the deficit traces to unresolved V genes, and the cause of the others is not known. V and J calls plus clone size are reproduced from that table; the DNA served to infer D and trimming. The sample profile shows roughly 300,000 clones; 80% to 95% of them were found once. Around 1.1% of the sample lies in the top ten.

V lost 3 bases and J lost 4 bases; the stretch between them is 16 bases long. Reading the germline V gene gives CDR1 SNHLY and CDR2 FYNNEI. The CDR3 runs 15 amino acids, cysteine and phenylalanine included. Of the read, only the CDR3 DNA is kept; its 45 bases are in frame from base 1. The data were taken from a study of blood T cell repertoires in COVID-19 (dated by TCRdb to 2019 to 2021). Broadly, across the study: The collaborator samples originated in the United States, Italy and Spain and spanned the acute and convalescent phases of COVID-19. A de-identified subject ID, COVID-19 status, age in years and sex were almost always included in the sample metadata. The repertoires were released in a freely available public database meant as a resource for research on the immune response to SARS-CoV-2. Samples were obtained from the ongoing ImmuneRACE study (first 160 participants) and from 1,200 or so subjects provided by 6 global collaborators. Where HLA class I and class II types were available, the types were taken from metadata supplied by the sample provider, not from assay-based typing. Subjects who had been exposed to COVID-19, were actively infected with it, or had recovered from it provided the deeply sampled blood TCRbeta repertoires that made up the dataset. The prospective study material was composed of cDNA or gDNA derived from T cells, B-cell-depleted T cells, or PBMCs. Results and caveats for the whole study, not just this receptor: The amount of clinical and demographic metadata varied by source and participant and was provided uncurated.

Participants in the prospective study were enrolled through a virtual design, were aged about 18 to 89 years, and lived in roughly 26 United States geographic areas. In the prospective study, cohorts were assigned on the basis of participant-reported clinical history obtained from a screening survey and a study questionnaire. For ImmuneRACE Cohort 3, a participant was defined as recovered based on two consecutive negative NP/OP PCR tests, clearance by a healthcare professional, or resolution of symptoms. In the prospective study, mobile phlebotomists collected whole blood, serum and a nasopharyngeal or oropharyngeal swab from each participant. Over a roughly two-month period, participants in the prospective study had the option of providing additional blood draws and questionnaires. Prospective study blood samples were shipped either frozen or at room temperature before DNA extraction.

Here the chain combines TRBV2 and TRBJ2-7; TRBD2 is a possible D gene, resting on 5 matching bases. The TCR was taken from a woman in her 30s who had recovered from COVID-19. Material for sequencing was PBMCs or T cells enriched from blood (not recorded which). The CDR3 is CASSEFSPSGYEQYF. The DNA is TGTGCCAGCAGTGAGTTTAGCCCATCGGGGTACGAGCAGTACTTC.